A selection of T cell receptor beta chains follows, all from one sample in a study of CD8 T cells in Susac syndrome. TCRdb processed the immunoSEQ multiplex PCR reads anew with MiXCR; each CDR3 protein has one entry. The sample has about 240,000 distinct CDR3 sequences; 90% to 97% are singletons. The specimen was CD4+ T cells from PBMCs. All receptors come from a human donor with Susac syndrome. CDR3s leave out the opening cysteine and the closing phenylalanine or tryptophan. Fields, in order: V gene, CDR3 length, J gene, CDR3 protein.

TRBV19	14	TRBJ2-5	ASSPRSGREQETQY
TRBV7-9	10	TRBJ2-3	ASSRILAGQY
TRBV20-1	9	TRBJ2-3	SAKGVDTQY
TRBV9	13	TRBJ2-4	ASSVGVNYQNIQY
TRBV30	11	TRBJ1-1	AWSTISAAEAF
TRBV6-5	12	TRBJ2-7	ASSRDREVGEQY
TRBV25-1	9	TRBJ2-4	ASSEGGVQY
TRBV20-1	11	TRBJ2-7	SAPGQGMYEQY
TRBV6-6	13	TRBJ2-5	ASSYQREGRETQY
TRBV7-3	12	TRBJ1-1	ASSLSAMNTEAF
TRBV29-1	9	TRBJ2-5	SGRTVETQY
TRBV5-1	13	TRBJ2-1	ASSLTGGYDNEQF
TRBV30	10	TRBJ1-5	AWSGHNQPQH
TRBV4-2	17	TRBJ2-4	ASSQVSLFGRIAKNIQY
TRBV7-2	13	TRBJ2-3	ASSFMGRSTDTQY
TRBV9	14	TRBJ2-3	ASSVGLAGRTDTQY
TRBV21-1	11	TRBJ2-7	ASRTSGTYEQY
TRBV11-3	14	TRBJ2-1	ASSSITGTSYNEQF
TRBV29-1	10	TRBJ2-2	QAAGDTGELF
TRBV4-1	10	TRBJ2-7	ASSHVGYEQY
TRBV7-8	12	TRBJ2-6	ATSRFSGANVLT
TRBV9	14	TRBJ1-1	ASSPGRENGNTEAF
TRBV12-5	12	TRBJ2-7	ASGLGGNSYEQY
TRBV28	12	TRBJ2-1	ASSPGLYDREQF
TRBV5-1	12	TRBJ2-1	ASTLYSSYNEQF
TRBV5-1	14	TRBJ2-1	ASVAGGSISPNEQF
TRBV15	13	TRBJ2-7	ATSMTDRASYEQY
TRBV4-1	14	TRBJ1-2	ASSHGRDRGTYGYT
TRBV6-6	11	TRBJ2-7	ASSRTSVYEQY
TRBV29-1	12	TRBJ2-2	SGRDRARTGELF
TRBV20-1	11	TRBJ2-7	SVPTGTTYEQY
TRBV4-2	16	TRBJ2-1	ASSPGGLSGSSYNEQF
TRBV20-1	12	TRBJ2-2	SARLAGGTGELF
TRBV28	12	TRBJ2-3	ASSSQAGTDTQY
TRBV29-1	12	TRBJ2-2	SFNDILGTGELF
TRBV25-1	12	TRBJ2-7	ASRQTGRYYEQY
TRBV7-2	12	TRBJ2-7	ASSPGWLAGDQY
TRBV12-3/TRBV12-4	16	TRBJ2-1	ASTPGGRTNLYYNEQF
TRBV29-1	11	TRBJ2-1	SVLGSSYNEQF
TRBV12-3/TRBV12-4	10	TRBJ1-5	ASSLVGEGQH
TRBV20-1	12	TRBJ2-5	SARTGTLQETQY
TRBV27	14	TRBJ2-6	ASSLRPESGANVLT
TRBV13	15	TRBJ2-3	ASSYYRGQGMTDTQY
TRBV18	12	TRBJ2-7	ASSPAADRGEQY
TRBV4-2	12	TRBJ2-7	ASSQDSGFYEQY
TRBV6-5	14	TRBJ2-3	ASSYDRDRGSDTQY
TRBV30	11	TRBJ2-7	AWTRASSYEQY